The rows below give T cell receptor beta chains drawn from one sample of a study of type 1 regulatory T cells. TCRdb used MiXCR to reprocess the reads, holding one entry per CDR3 protein. The profile shows 20,000 to 30,000 distinct CDR3 sequences, around 77% of them singletons. These receptors' targets are unknown. Sequencing was performed on cultured T cells, either the whole culture or a sorted T cell fraction (not recorded which). These receptors were collected from a human donor in good health. Both conserved end residues are part of each CDR3. The order of the fields is V gene, J gene, clone size, D gene, CDR3 DNA, CDR3 protein. D genes are given only for firm matches. Some rows have no size entry. The others give once, few or many, or a class for an expanded clone.

>TRBV2|TRBJ1-5|NA|TRBD1
TGTGCCAGCAGCTGGGACAGTAATCAGCCCCAGCATTTT
CASSWDSNQPQHF
>TRBV11-1|TRBJ2-3|NA|NA
TGTGCCAGCAGCTTAAGTGCAGATACGCAGTATTTT
CASSLSADTQYF
>TRBV5-1|TRBJ1-2|NA|NA
TGCGTCAGCAGCTTGGGTCAGCTCCTCGGCTATGGCTACACCTTC
CVSSLGQLLGYGYTF
>TRBV7-2|TRBJ1-1|NA|TRBD1
TGTGCCAGCAGCCACTCCGGGGGGCAGGGGGCGTTGGCTTTCTTT
CASSHSGGQGALAFF
>TRBV4-1|TRBJ1-1|NA|NA
TGCGCCAGCAGCCAAGATGCGGCCAACACTGAAGCTTTCTTT
CASSQDAANTEAFF
>TRBV5-1|TRBJ1-1|NA|TRBD1
TGCGCCAGCAGCTTGGTGGGACAGGGGGCGGCGGAAGCTTTCTTT
CASSLVGQGAAEAFF
>TRBV6-6|TRBJ1-6|NA|TRBD1
TGTGCCAGCAGTTACTCGAAGACCCCGGGACCACAGGGGAAAGGCTCACCCCTCCACTTT
CASSYSKTPGPQGKGSPLHF
>TRBV25-1|TRBJ2-5|NA|NA
TGTGCCAGCAGTGAATGGGAGACCCAGTACTTC
CASSEWETQYF
>TRBV12-5|TRBJ2-5|NA|TRBD2
TGTGCTAGTGGTTTGGAGGCCGGGACTAGCTTAATTGAGACCCAGTACTTC
CASGLEAGTSLIETQYF
>TRBV4-1|TRBJ2-1|NA|TRBD2
TGCGCCAGCAGCCAAGGAAATATAGGCGGGGGGATCTACAATGAGCAGTTCTTC
CASSQGNIGGGIYNEQFF
>TRBV5-1|TRBJ2-1|NA|NA
TGCGCCAGCAGCCCGACCGGACTAACTCACAATGAGCAGTTCTTC
CASSPTGLTHNEQFF
>TRBV7-9|TRBJ2-7|NA|TRBD2
TGTGCCAGCAGCTTTGGCGGGGGGTCGTACGAGCAGTACTTC
CASSFGGGSYEQYF
>TRBV12-3/TRBV12-4|TRBJ1-1|NA|NA
TGTGCCAGCAGTTTAGCAGGCGTAGGCGAAGCTTTCTTT
CASSLAGVGEAFF
>TRBV7-2|TRBJ2-3|few|TRBD1
TGTGCCAGCAGCCCGGACAGGGTTGATACGCAGTATTTT
CASSPDRVDTQYF
>TRBV7-2|TRBJ1-2|NA|TRBD1
TGTGCCAGCAGCTTAGACGACAGGGGGATCTGTGGCTACACCTTC
CASSLDDRGICGYTF
>TRBV12-3/TRBV12-4|TRBJ2-1|NA|NA
TGTGCCAGCACTTACGGCCGTAGTGAGCAGTTCTTC
CASTYGRSEQFF
>TRBV6-2/TRBV6-3|TRBJ1-2|NA|TRBD1
TGTGCCAGCAGATCATCAGGGGGTCGGCCGGTCGGCTACACCTTC
CASRSSGGRPVGYTF
>TRBV11-2|TRBJ2-3|NA|NA
TGTGCCAGCAGGCTTGCTTTCCGCACAGATACGCAGTATTTT
CASRLAFRTDTQYF
>TRBV10-1|TRBJ1-5|NA|NA
TGCGCCAGCAGTCTCCCACGGGGATTTCTCCAGTACCCCCAGCATTTT
CASSLPRGFLQYPQHF
>TRBV9|TRBJ1-1|medium-sized|NA
TGTGCCAGCAGCGTCAGAGCAGACACTGAAGCTTTCTTT
CASSVRADTEAFF
>TRBV11-3|TRBJ1-2|once|TRBD1
TGTGCCAGCAGCCCTAGACAGGGACCAACTAACTATGGCTACACCTTC
CASSPRQGPTNYGYTF
>TRBV5-1|TRBJ2-3|NA|NA
TGCGCCAGCAGCTTGGATGGATTAGGCACGCAGTATTTT
CASSLDGLGTQYF
>TRBV28|TRBJ1-3|few|TRBD1
TGTGCCAGCAGTACGGGACAGTCTGGAAACACCATATATTTT
CASSTGQSGNTIYF
>TRBV2|TRBJ2-5|NA|TRBD2
TGTGCCATCTTAGCGGGGGGGCCTCGCCGACAACCGGCCCAGTACTTC
CAILAGGPRRQPAQYF
>TRBV4-2|TRBJ2-2|NA|NA
TGTGCCAGCAGCCAAGGCTGGGGGCCGGACACCGGGGAGCTGTTTTTT
CASSQGWGPDTGELFF
>TRBV5-1|TRBJ1-2|NA|TRBD1
TGCGCCAGCAGCCCGACAGGGGGCTATGGCTACACCTTC
CASSPTGGYGYTF
>TRBV6-1|TRBJ1-5|NA|TRBD1
TGTGCCAGCCGCTTACAGGGGATCGGCCAGCCCCAGCATTTT
CASRLQGIGQPQHF
>TRBV24-1|TRBJ2-2|few|NA
TGTGCCACCAGCAACAGGGCCCCGAACACCGGGGAGCTGTTTTTT
CATSNRAPNTGELFF
>TRBV6-1|TRBJ2-7|NA|TRBD1
TGTGCCAGCAGTCAAGCCACGACAGGGATACAATCCTACGAGCAGTACTTC
CASSQATTGIQSYEQYF
>TRBV11-2|TRBJ1-1|NA|TRBD1
TGTGCCAGCAGCTTAGAGGACAGGATGATACAAAACTTT
CASSLEDRMIQNF
>TRBV29-1|TRBJ1-2|NA|NA
TGCAGCGTGATCCCGGGGTCCTCAGGTGGCTACACCTTC
CSVIPGSSGGYTF
>TRBV7-2|TRBJ2-7|few|TRBD1
TGTGCCAGCAGCTTAGCCGGGACAGGGGCCTACGAGCAGTACTTC
CASSLAGTGAYEQYF
>TRBV5-1|TRBJ1-1|NA|NA
TGCGCCAGCAGCTCGTTTATGGGGGACCCTGAAGCTTTCTTT
CASSSFMGDPEAFF
>TRBV15|TRBJ2-7|few|TRBD2
TGTGCCACCAGCAGAGTAGCGGGGGCCCCCTACGAGCAGTACTTC
CATSRVAGAPYEQYF
>TRBV7-9|TRBJ2-7|NA|NA
TGTGCCAGCAGCCCAGAGTGGGACAATAACGAGCAGTACTTC
CASSPEWDNNEQYF
>TRBV2|TRBJ2-1|NA|TRBD2
TGTGCCAGCAGTGATGATATGGCGGGGGGGAAGAATGAGCAGTTCTTC
CASSDDMAGGKNEQFF
>TRBV19|TRBJ2-7|NA|NA
TGTGCCAGTAGTACCCGGGACCGAGCCTACGAGCAGTACTTC
CASSTRDRAYEQYF
>TRBV27|TRBJ1-2|NA|NA
TGTGCCAGCAGTTTTCAGGCCGGCCCGCAACCCTATGGCTACACCTTC
CASSFQAGPQPYGYTF
>TRBV6-2/TRBV6-3|TRBJ1-2|once|NA
TGTGCCAGCTCCGAGGCTGCTGGACACGGCTACACCTTC
CASSEAAGHGYTF
>TRBV5-1|TRBJ2-7|once|NA
TGCGCCAGCAGCTCCCCGGGACGGGGAACCTACGAGCAGTACTTC
CASSSPGRGTYEQYF
>TRBV9|TRBJ1-1|NA|TRBD1
TGTGCCAGCAGCGAGGGCCGACAGGGGGCCGCTTTCTTT
CASSEGRQGAAFF
>TRBV20-1|TRBJ2-1|NA|NA
TGCAGTGCTAGAGATCCACAGGGTGGGAATGAGCAGTTCTTC
CSARDPQGGNEQFF
>TRBV4-2|TRBJ2-3|NA|NA
TGTGCCAGCAGCCAAGATACTACTAGCACAGATACGCAGTATTTT
CASSQDTTSTDTQYF
>TRBV19|TRBJ1-5|NA|NA
TGTGCCAGTAGTAGTCAATTCAATCAGCCCCAGCATTTT
CASSSQFNQPQHF
>TRBV28|TRBJ2-1|NA|TRBD2
TGTGCCAGCAGTTTTGCGGTGGCTAGCGGGGCCCTCTCACTATGGAGGAATGAGCAGTTCTTC
CASSFAVASGALSLWRNEQFF
>TRBV20-1|TRBJ1-5|NA|TRBD1
TGCAGTGCGGGACAGGGGGCGAATAGCAATCAGCCCCAGCATTTT
CSAGQGANSNQPQHF